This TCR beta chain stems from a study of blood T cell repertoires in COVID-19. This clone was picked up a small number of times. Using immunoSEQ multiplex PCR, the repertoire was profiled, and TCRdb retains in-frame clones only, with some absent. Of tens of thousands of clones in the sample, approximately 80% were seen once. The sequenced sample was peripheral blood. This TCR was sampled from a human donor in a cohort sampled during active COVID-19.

Here the CDR3 reads CASSPQGGYGYTF. CDR3 in DNA: TGTGCCAGCAGCCCCCAGGGGGGCTATGGCTACACCTTC. This chain links TRBV7-9 with TRBJ1-2, with TRBD1 matching over 7 bases. Germline V gene lookup returns CDR1 SEHNR and CDR2 FQNEAQ (reference sequence). After removal of 5 bases from V and 4 bases from J, the junction contained 4 bases not matched to a gene. The CDR3 loop spans 13 amino acids.